Shown below are 3 T cell receptor beta chains from a single sample sequenced in a study of blood T cells in healthy people across ages. Using a J-beta primer mix together with a sample-barcoded 5' primer, a second PCR was run for about 6 to 12 cycles. TCRdb itself ran the 5' RACE reads through MiXCR, one entry per CDR3 protein. The sample records roughly 1.7 million distinct CDR3 sequences, 30% to 40% being singletons. Input material: blood. These TCRs come from a woman aged 30 to 39 in good health.

V and J are TRBV11-2 and TRBJ1-1, with D possibly being TRBD1 (6 bases). With 2 bases removed from V and 3 bases from J, the gap between germline ends came to 13 bases. Germline V gives CDR1 SGHAT, CDR2 FQNNGV. The length of the CDR3 is 15 residues. In DNA, the CDR3 is TGTGCCAGCAGCTTATTCGCGGGGGCTCACACTGAAGCTTTCTTT. Its translation: CASSLFAGAHTEAFF.

This clonotype was seen a few times. The chain recombines TRBV18 with TRBJ1-4; D not resolved. The CDR3 extends over 14 amino acids. Germline loops: CDR1 KGHSH, CDR2 LQKENI. Trimming pared 3 bases from V and 7 bases from J, leaving 12 bases between. As DNA, the CDR3 is TGTGCCAGCTCACCCCTGCGGACGACTGAAAAACTGTTTTTT. Translated: CASSPLRTTEKLFF.

The rearrangement uses TRBV7-9 and TRBJ2-6; D call uncertain. V dropped 5 bases and J dropped 1 base, with 15 bases sitting between them. The V gene's germline CDR1 is SEHNR and CDR2 FQNEAQ (reference sequence). The CDR3 runs to 17 residues. This CDR3 reads CASSVPGGESGANVLTF. In DNA form, the CDR3 reads TGTGCCAGCAGCGTTCCAGGTGGGGAATCTGGGGCCAACGTCCTGACTTTC.